This T cell receptor beta chain came from a study of T-cell reconstitution after alpha-beta-depleted transplantation in children. This clonotype was observed a few times. Its specificity is not known. This CDR3 comprises 15 residues. Trimming took 3 bases from V and 4 from J; bases not matched to a gene: 6. Per the germline V gene, CDR1 is DFQATT and CDR2 is SNEGSKA (reference sequence). Study-wide results and limits: T cells produced anew were the main source of T-cell counts and diversity one year after transplant. Surviving recipient cells, namely T cells and thymic progenitors, were the source of high day-60 TCRbeta diversity in some patients. Alpha-beta T cells present about two months after transplant were reported to originate from several hundred expanded graft clones.

Library preparation (for TCRbeta) was performed with unique molecular identifiers. Using its own MiXCR run on the PCR reads, TCRdb lists one record per CDR3 protein. The sample includes more than 200,000 distinct CDR3 sequences, around 25% seen only once; the top ten take 2% to 3%. The rearrangement links TRBV20-1 to TRBJ2-3; 11 positions match TRBD2. Sample: PBMCs, taken before TCRalphabeta/CD19-depleted stem cell transplant. This receptor was taken from a girl aged 2-10 years with Fanconi anemia, due to receive a stem cell transplant. The CDR3 is CSASGLAGGPDTQYF. As DNA, the CDR3 is TGCAGTGCTAGCGGGCTAGCGGGAGGTCCAGATACGCAGTATTTT.